The rows below give T cell receptor beta chains drawn from one sample of a study of long-term antiretroviral therapy in people with HIV. Sequencing was performed with immunoSEQ multiplex PCR; in TCRdb, only in-frame clones are kept and a portion is missing. Found here are 30,000 to 40,000 clones, around four fifths of them singletons; the top ten hold roughly 5.8%. The sample consisted of unsorted PBMCs, taken 1 year after starting antiretroviral therapy. These receptors came from a man younger than 30 with HIV. The CDR3 runs from the conserved cysteine through the conserved F or W. The D gene is left open where the match is weak. Expanded clones get a size class; other rows say once, few or many, or leave the size out.

J: TRBJ2-7
D: NA
size: NA
V: TRBV7-2
DNA: TGTGCCAGCAGCTACACCTACGAGCAGTACTTC
CDR3: CASSYTYEQYF

J: TRBJ1-4
D: NA
size: NA
V: TRBV6-6
DNA: TGTGCCAGCAGTTACTCTCAACTGAATGAAAAACTGTTTTTT
CDR3: CASSYSQLNEKLFF

J: TRBJ1-1
D: NA
size: NA
V: TRBV25-1
DNA: TGTGCCAGCAGTGAAAGGACATTCGCGGCCGGAGAAGCTTTCTTT
CDR3: CASSERTFAAGEAFF

J: TRBJ2-2
D: NA
size: NA
V: TRBV10-2
DNA: TGCGCCAGTAACTCCAGGGGACGCCCCCGAAGGAACACCGGGGAGCTGTTTTTT
CDR3: CASNSRGRPRRNTGELFF

J: TRBJ2-1
D: TRBD2
size: NA
V: TRBV5-4
DNA: TGTGCCAGCAGCTCGAGCGGGAGCTCCTACAATGAGCAGTTCTTC
CDR3: CASSSSGSSYNEQFF

J: TRBJ2-1
D: TRBD2
size: NA
V: TRBV2
DNA: TGTGCCAGCAGTGAAGTAGGGACTAGCGGATACAATGAGCAGTTCTTC
CDR3: CASSEVGTSGYNEQFF

J: TRBJ2-4
D: NA
size: NA
V: TRBV7-2
DNA: TGTGCCAGCAGCTTAGCGCTAGAGAGGCCGAGAAACATTCAGTACTTC
CDR3: CASSLALERPRNIQYF

J: TRBJ2-2
D: NA
size: NA
V: TRBV7-9
DNA: TGTGCCAGCAGCTTCATTCTCCAGCGGCAAGGGGAGCTGTTTTTT
CDR3: CASSFILQRQGELFF

J: TRBJ1-5
D: TRBD1
size: NA
V: TRBV5-1
DNA: TGCGCCAGCAGCGTGGGACAGGGCCCCAATCAGCCCCAGCATTTT
CDR3: CASSVGQGPNQPQHF

J: TRBJ1-1
D: NA
size: once
V: TRBV5-5
DNA: TGTGCCAGCACCTTGCTGAACACTGAAGCTTTCTTT
CDR3: CASTLLNTEAFF

J: TRBJ1-1
D: NA
size: NA
V: TRBV10-1
DNA: TGCGCCAGCAGAATGGGGCCGAACACTGAAGCTTTCTTT
CDR3: CASRMGPNTEAFF

J: TRBJ1-2
D: TRBD1
size: NA
V: TRBV28
DNA: TGTGCCAGCAGTGACCCCGGGTTGGGACAGGGTAACTATGGCTACACCTTC
CDR3: CASSDPGLGQGNYGYTF

J: TRBJ2-7
D: TRBD1
size: NA
V: TRBV2
DNA: TGTGCCAGCGGGGACAGGGGGGCGTCCTACGAGCAGTACTTC
CDR3: CASGDRGASYEQYF

J: TRBJ2-2
D: NA
size: NA
V: TRBV7-9
DNA: TGTGCCAGCAGCTTAGGCAGGGTGGTCCGTTACACATACACCGGGGAGCTGTTTTTT
CDR3: CASSLGRVVRYTYTGELFF

J: TRBJ2-7
D: NA
size: once
V: TRBV7-8
DNA: TGTGCCAGCAGCTTAGCTCCTTTAGGGGAGCAGTACTTC
CDR3: CASSLAPLGEQYF

J: TRBJ1-1
D: NA
size: NA
V: TRBV11-2
DNA: TGTGCCAGCAGCTTAGATGGGGGCTCTGAAGCTTTCTTT
CDR3: CASSLDGGSEAFF

J: TRBJ1-2
D: NA
size: NA
V: TRBV19
DNA: TGTGCCAGTACCCCGGGGGCGGGAAACTATGGCTACACCTTC
CDR3: CASTPGAGNYGYTF

J: TRBJ2-7
D: TRBD2
size: NA
V: TRBV10-3
DNA: TGTGCCACCTCGGGGGGGAACTACGAGCAGTACTTC
CDR3: CATSGGNYEQYF

J: TRBJ1-4
D: NA
size: few
V: TRBV15
DNA: TGTGCCACCAGCAGAGCCCAAAAACTGTTTTTT
CDR3: CATSRAQKLFF

J: TRBJ2-1
D: NA
size: NA
V: TRBV11-1
DNA: TGTGCCAGCAGCTACCGCGGGGGCCTGGCCTACAATGAGCAGTTCTTC
CDR3: CASSYRGGLAYNEQFF

J: TRBJ1-2
D: NA
size: NA
V: TRBV5-1
DNA: TGCGCCAGCAGCGCCTTCCTACCCGGGGGAGGCTATGGCTACACCTTC
CDR3: CASSAFLPGGGYGYTF

J: TRBJ2-3
D: NA
size: NA
V: TRBV7-2
DNA: TGTGCCAGCAGCCCCCGCCGGACCAGCACAGATACGCAGTATTTT
CDR3: CASSPRRTSTDTQYF

J: TRBJ2-5
D: NA
size: NA
V: TRBV5-5
DNA: TGTGCCAGCAGGCTTGGACCGGGGGCGCGAGTAGAGACCCAGTACTTC
CDR3: CASRLGPGARVETQYF

J: TRBJ2-3
D: NA
size: large
V: TRBV19
DNA: TGTGCCAGTTCACTTCGGGACCGCTTCACAGATACGCAGTATTTT
CDR3: CASSLRDRFTDTQYF

J: TRBJ2-7
D: NA
size: few
V: TRBV19
DNA: TGTGCCAGTAGTATAGGGACCGCGAGCTCCTACGAGCAGTACTTC
CDR3: CASSIGTASSYEQYF

J: TRBJ1-1
D: TRBD1
size: once
V: TRBV10-3
DNA: TGTGCCATCAGCCTCATGCCGACCCGGGGACAGGGAGTTGTGGCTTTCTTT
CDR3: CAISLMPTRGQGVVAFF

J: TRBJ2-1
D: TRBD2
size: NA
V: TRBV4-3
DNA: TGCGCCAGCAGCCAAGATACTAGCGGGACATACAATGAGCAGTTCTTC
CDR3: CASSQDTSGTYNEQFF

J: TRBJ1-1
D: NA
size: NA
V: TRBV2
DNA: TGTGCCAGCAGCCCGGCGCAGTCACGGTTGGTTGCTTTCTTT
CDR3: CASSPAQSRLVAFF

J: TRBJ2-7
D: NA
size: once
V: TRBV19
DNA: TGTGCCAGTAGCTATGGGTCCGGCAGTGCATCCTACGAGCAGTACTTC
CDR3: CASSYGSGSASYEQYF

J: TRBJ2-1
D: NA
size: NA
V: TRBV27
DNA: TGTGCCAGCAGTTTATCCAGGCGAGCTGAGCAGTTCTTC
CDR3: CASSLSRRAEQFF

J: TRBJ1-2
D: NA
size: few
V: TRBV5-4
DNA: TGTGCCAGCGGCCTAGGGCCCTGGGGGGAAGCGGCTAACTATGGCTACACCTTC
CDR3: CASGLGPWGEAANYGYTF

J: TRBJ2-1
D: TRBD2
size: once
V: TRBV27
DNA: TGTGCCAGCAGTGGAGGCACTAGCGGGTACAATGAGCAGTTCTTC
CDR3: CASSGGTSGYNEQFF

J: TRBJ2-7
D: TRBD1
size: NA
V: TRBV4-1
DNA: TGCGCCAGCAGCCAAAGGACAGGCCGCTCCTACGAGCAGTACTTC
CDR3: CASSQRTGRSYEQYF

J: TRBJ1-4
D: NA
size: few
V: TRBV28
DNA: TGTGCCAGCAGATCCGTCCGGGAAAAACTGTTTTTT
CDR3: CASRSVREKLFF

J: TRBJ1-2
D: NA
size: NA
V: TRBV6-5
DNA: TGTGCCAGCAGTTACTCGATTACGGACAGAGTCTATGGCTACACCTTC
CDR3: CASSYSITDRVYGYTF

J: TRBJ2-5
D: NA
size: NA
V: TRBV28
DNA: TGTGCCAGCAGTTCACTAGAGACCCAGTACTTC
CDR3: CASSSLETQYF

J: TRBJ2-2
D: TRBD2
size: NA
V: TRBV4-1
DNA: TGCGCCAGCAGCCAAGTAGGAACTAGCGGGAGGGCCAGTACCGGGGAGCTGTTTTTT
CDR3: CASSQVGTSGRASTGELFF

J: TRBJ2-7
D: TRBD1
size: NA
V: TRBV28
DNA: TGTGCCAGCAGTTTGGATGTCAGGGGGAACGAGCAGTACTTC
CDR3: CASSLDVRGNEQYF

J: TRBJ2-7
D: NA
size: NA
V: TRBV5-6
DNA: TGTGCCAGCAGCACAGAACAGGGTTCCTACGAGCAGTACTTC
CDR3: CASSTEQGSYEQYF

J: TRBJ1-1
D: NA
size: NA
V: TRBV11-2
DNA: TGTGCCAGCAGCCATACCTGGGGCAGGCCAGACACTGAAGCTTTCTTT
CDR3: CASSHTWGRPDTEAFF

J: TRBJ2-7
D: NA
size: NA
V: TRBV6-5
DNA: TGTGCCAGCAGATCTTTTGGCGAGCAGTACTTC
CDR3: CASRSFGEQYF

J: TRBJ1-2
D: NA
size: NA
V: TRBV29-1
DNA: TGCAGCGCCAGAGCTGACATCTATGGCTACACCTTC
CDR3: CSARADIYGYTF

J: TRBJ1-5
D: NA
size: NA
V: TRBV7-2
DNA: TGTGCCAGCAGCTTAGGAATGGTCAATCAGCCCCAGCATTTT
CDR3: CASSLGMVNQPQHF

J: TRBJ2-7
D: NA
size: few
V: TRBV27
DNA: TGTGCCAGCAGTTTAATGGGGGGACCCGAGCAGTACTTC
CDR3: CASSLMGGPEQYF

J: TRBJ2-5
D: TRBD1
size: NA
V: TRBV27
DNA: TGTGCCAGCAGTACTCGGGACAGGGGGCGAGGGCAAGAGACCCAGTACTTC
CDR3: CASSTRDRGRGQETQYF

J: TRBJ2-2
D: TRBD1
size: NA
V: TRBV2
DNA: TGTGCCAGCAGTCCCGGGACAGGGAACACCGGGGAGCTGTTTTTT
CDR3: CASSPGTGNTGELFF

J: TRBJ2-2
D: NA
size: NA
V: TRBV9
DNA: TGTGCCAGCAGCACCAGACAGGGAGGGAGCACCGGGGAGCTGTTTTTT
CDR3: CASSTRQGGSTGELFF

J: TRBJ2-7
D: NA
size: NA
V: TRBV21-1
DNA: TGTGCCAGCAGCAAATTCGCACCCCACGCCTACGAGCAGTACTTC
CDR3: CASSKFAPHAYEQYF

J: TRBJ2-7
D: TRBD1
size: few
V: TRBV19
DNA: TGTGCCAGTAGTCCCACTACAGGGGGCGAGCAGTACTTC
CDR3: CASSPTTGGEQYF

J: TRBJ2-6
D: NA
size: NA
V: TRBV6-5
DNA: TGTGCCAGCAGTCGAGGGGGTTCTGGGGCCAACGTCCTGACTTTC
CDR3: CASSRGGSGANVLTF

J: TRBJ2-7
D: NA
size: few
V: TRBV9
DNA: TGTGCCAGCAGCGTAGGGCAGGATGGATACGAGCAGTACTTC
CDR3: CASSVGQDGYEQYF

J: TRBJ2-2
D: NA
size: NA
V: TRBV29-1
DNA: TGCAGCGTTGAAGGCGAACGGGAGCTGTTTTTT
CDR3: CSVEGERELFF

J: TRBJ2-7
D: TRBD2
size: NA
V: TRBV6-5
DNA: TGTGCCAGCAGGCGGGAGAACGAGCAGTACTTC
CDR3: CASRRENEQYF

J: TRBJ2-3
D: TRBD1
size: NA
V: TRBV9
DNA: TGTGCCAGCAGCGCACGACAGGGGGCTCCAGATACGCAGTATTTT
CDR3: CASSARQGAPDTQYF